A single sample gave rise to the 2 T cell receptor beta chains below, sequenced in a study of cytomegalovirus exposure and HLA in healthy donors. PCR used 60 Vbeta primers and 13 Jbeta primers. Profiled with immunoSEQ multiplex PCR; TCRdb holds only in-frame clones, not every one. The table records 110,000 to 150,000 clones, 80% of them present only once. Sequences were obtained from PBMCs. The receptors derive from a man aged 35-49 years in good health and CMV-seronegative.

This chain's CDR3 is CASSIDASGAYNEQFF. For the CDR3, the DNA is TGTGCCAGTAGTATAGACGCTAGCGGGGCTTACAATGAGCAGTTCTTC. The chain has TRBV19 and TRBJ2-1, with 9 bases matching TRBD2. CDR3 size: 16 residues. Germline assignment: CDR1 LNHDA and CDR2 SQIVND (reference sequence). V dropped 0 bases and J dropped 4; count of bases not matched to a gene: 4.

The V gene is TRBV27, the J gene TRBJ2-1; the D gene is possibly TRBD2 (7 bases). The CDR3 spans 13 residues. The germline gives CDR1 MNHEY, CDR2 SMNVEV (reference sequence). V lost 11 bases and J 6 bases, leaving 17 bases between the germline ends. This CDR3 is CAGWGGAPNEQFF. The DNA for the CDR3 is TGTGCCGGGTGGGGGGGGGCCCCCAATGAGCAGTTCTTC.